This T cell receptor (beta chain) was identified during a study of blood T cells in healthy people across ages. CDR1 and CDR2 (germline): DFQATT, SNEGSKA (reference sequence). V trimming: 3 bases; J trimming: 3 bases; junction bases outside the gene matches: 4. The length of the CDR3 is 13 residues. This clonotype was seen a few times. Its target is unknown. A sample-barcoded 5' primer and a J-beta primer mix were used in a second PCR of about 7 to 12 cycles. TCRdb analysed the 5' RACE reads with MiXCR anew, one entry per CDR3 protein. The repertoire has around 700,000 distinct CDR3 sequences, 25% of them found once; the top ten carry roughly 9%. The study's findings and limits: The percentage of naive T cells correlated strongly with TCR beta diversity.

A further study also used this sample, focusing on T cells of mothers and their children.

The receptor was isolated from a boy between 10 and 17 years old in good health. Material for sequencing was blood. This sequence joins TRBV20-1 and TRBJ2-5, with 7 positions matching TRBD1. The CDR3 spells CSARWGTEETQYF. The CDR3 nucleotides read TGCAGTGCTAGGTGGGGGACAGAAGAGACCCAGTACTTC.